The next 2 T cell receptor beta chains were all read from a single sample in a study of T-cell reconstitution after alpha-beta-depleted transplantation in children. During its preparation, the TCRbeta library received unique molecular identifiers. MiXCR, applied by TCRdb to the PCR reads, yields one record per CDR3 protein. The sample consists of about 610,000 distinct CDR3 sequences, about 10% of them appearing once. The sequenced sample was PBMCs from the stem cell graft donor, obtained from the stem cell graft. The receptors originated from a human donor who donated a stem cell graft to a child with acute myeloid leukemia.

This clonotype was counted between two and nine times. The CDR3 DNA is TGCAGCGCCTGGACAGGGGGAGGAGATACGCAGTATTTT. Translating it yields CSAWTGGGDTQYF. The gene calls are TRBV29-1 and TRBJ2-3, with 10 bases lining up with TRBD1. The trim removed 7 bases at V and 5 bases at J, leaving 6 bases unmatched. The CDR3 is made up of 13 amino acids. CDR1 SQVTM and CDR2 ANQGSEA come from the germline V gene.

The chain couples TRBV20-1 to TRBJ2-7; 11 bases line up with TRBD1. CDR1 and CDR2 from the germline V gene are DFQATT and SNEGSKA (reference sequence). Unmatched junction bases numbered 10, after V lost 3 bases and J lost 6 bases. The CDR3 runs 15 residues. The DNA of the CDR3 is TGCAGTGCTAGGTCGTGGACAGGGGGCACAGGCGAGCAGTACTTC. Encoded protein: CSARSWTGGTGEQYF.